This T cell receptor (beta chain) was profiled in a study of blood T cell repertoires in COVID-19. Study background: Donors in the United States, Italy and Spain gave samples during acute or convalescent COVID-19.

The CDR3 consists of 16 residues. Libraries were prepared by immunoSEQ multiplex PCR; TCRdb keeps only in-frame clonotypes and omits some of them. The table lists 90,000 to 120,000 clones, around 84% of them singletons, with around 2% in the top ten. The sequence came from a human donor in a cohort sampled during active COVID-19. The material sequenced was peripheral blood. The chain links TRBV21-1 to TRBJ2-7; the table's TRBD1 call for D was not verified on the DNA. TRBV21-1 is designated a pseudogene. The CDR3 DNA reads TGTGCCAGCAGCAAAGGATTAATCAGGGTCACCTACGAGCAGTACTTC. Its translation: CASSKGLIRVTYEQYF.